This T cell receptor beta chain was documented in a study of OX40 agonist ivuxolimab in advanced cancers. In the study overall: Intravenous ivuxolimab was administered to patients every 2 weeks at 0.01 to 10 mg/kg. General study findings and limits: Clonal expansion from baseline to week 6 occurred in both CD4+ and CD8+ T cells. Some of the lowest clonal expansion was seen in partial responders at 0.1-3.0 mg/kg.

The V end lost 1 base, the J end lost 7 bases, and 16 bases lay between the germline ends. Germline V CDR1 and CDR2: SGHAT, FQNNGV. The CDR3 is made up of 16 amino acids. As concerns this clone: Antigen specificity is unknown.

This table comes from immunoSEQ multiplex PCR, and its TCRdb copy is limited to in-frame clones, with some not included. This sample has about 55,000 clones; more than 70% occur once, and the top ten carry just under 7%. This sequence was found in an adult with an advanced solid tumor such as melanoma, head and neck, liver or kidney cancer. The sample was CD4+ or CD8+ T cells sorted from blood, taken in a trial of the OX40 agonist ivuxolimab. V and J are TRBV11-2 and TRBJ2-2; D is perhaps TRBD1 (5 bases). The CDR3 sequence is CASSLGTRQFGGELFF. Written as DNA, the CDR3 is TGTGCCAGCAGCTTAGGGACGAGACAGTTTGGCGGGGAGCTGTTTTTT.